This TCR beta chain emerged from a study of T-cell memory formation after mild COVID-19 (dated by TCRdb to 2020 to 2023). Context from the whole study: TCR sequence clusters from the two donors were found to be largely donor specific. In a couple of donors, T-cell clones that expanded and contracted after mild COVID-19 were tracked by sequencing TCRalpha and TCRbeta repertoires over time. The cohort comprised two young, previously healthy adult volunteers, one female and one male. Study-level results and caveats: Clones contracting from day 15 to 85 had balanced CD4/CD8 phenotypes, while a second wave expanding from day 15 to 37 was biased towards CD4+. SARS-CoV-2 specificity was not confirmed for the second-wave clones peaking on day 37. Contracting CD4+ clones appeared mostly in the CM and EM memory subsets, whereas CD8+ clones were enriched in EMRA. Some responding clones were detected in pre-infection memory, which suggested that pre-existing cross-reactive memory T cells had joined the SARS-CoV-2 response. The study covered only a couple of mild cases, and larger cohorts including severe cases with pre-infection samples were considered necessary.

TCRdb records Illumina NovaSeq 6000 as the sequencer. Using 5'RACE with constant-segment primers, TCRalpha and TCRbeta cDNA libraries were constructed, with sample barcodes and unique molecular identifiers added in the process. Trizol reagent was used to extract RNA from every sample. Libraries were amplified in two PCR steps, with a second sample barcode and Illumina TruSeq adapters added in the second step. Sequencing of libraries was performed on an Illumina NovaSeq with 2 x 150 bp paired-end reads. In the authors' own workflow: Demultiplexing of reads and collapsing into UMI-guided consensus sequences were performed with migec v1.2.7. Using mixcr v2.1.11, the UMI consensuses were aligned to TRA and TRB V and J templates and assembled into clonotypes. Expanded or contracted clonotypes were those called significant by both edgeR and NoisET, with noise models trained on biological replicates. edgeR calls used a false discovery rate-adjusted p below 0.01 and a log2 fold-change threshold of 1. As an exploratory analysis of dynamics, max-normalized trajectories of the 1000 most abundant clonotypes were examined with PCA combined with hierarchical clustering. The CD4 or CD8 phenotype of responding clones was assigned using the separately sequenced CD4+ and CD8+ repertoires. TCRdb's own reprocessing of the public reads used fastp at Q25 and MiXCR and kept productive beta chains. Each record represents a unique CDR3 protein, reported with the most common genes and DNA among its rows. TCRdb's processing, not the study's, gives the V and J calls here. This sample holds fewer than 150,000 distinct CDR3 sequences; approximately 5.9% were observed only once. The ten largest account for 2.2% of the sample.

This clonotype turned up a few times. Its antigen is currently not known. No base quality information exists; no much larger clone differs at one position. PBMCs were isolated by Ficoll-Paque density gradient centrifugation. The V and J ends are trimmed by 7 bases and 2 bases, leaving 8 bases between them. The CDR3 sequence holds 12 residues, the cysteine and phenylalanine included. The DNA shown is the 36-base CDR3, in frame from base 1. CDR1 and CDR2 are read off the germline V gene as LGHNT and FRNRAP. The sequence was obtained from an adult woman who had mild COVID-19 (a few samples of this study predate the infection). The sample titles of this study are shuffled in the database, so cell type and time point are left out; the donor was told from shared clones. The chain is assembled from TRBV12-5 and TRBJ2-5, with no confident D gene call. The source material was PBMCs or a T cell subset sorted from them (not recorded which). This receptor has the CDR3 CASAPQQETQYF. The nucleotides read TGTGCTAGTGCCCCTCAGCAAGAGACCCAGTACTTC. Where the CDR3 stops, the reference TRBV12-5 and TRBJ2-5 genes take over; the full variable domain is DARVTQTPRHKVTEMGQEVTMRCQPILGHNTVFWYRQTMMQGLELLAYFRNRAPLDDSGMPKDRFSAEMPDATLATLKIQPSEPRDSAVYFCASAPQQETQYFGPGTRLLVL.